This TCR beta chain was obtained from a study of tumor-infiltrating lymphocytes in localized non-small cell lung cancer (TCRdb year 2021). As for the study more broadly: Patients whose samples were collected after neoadjuvant chemotherapy, as well as both smokers and never-smokers and several histologies, were included in the cohort. The paired tumor versus uninvolved lung comparison of immunoSEQ T-cell fraction included 45 to 65 patients. Each patient provided resected tumor tissue plus uninvolved lung tissue from the same patient, with the uninvolved lung tissue described as non-adjacent to the tumor. The overall ICON cohort was composed of around 150 surgical patients with localized non-small cell lung cancer whose tumors were resected. Flow cytometry, multiplex immunofluorescence, RNA-seq, exome sequencing and proteomics were applied to the same patients as TCR sequencing, which was one of several integrated assays. What the research found in general, with its limitations: Consistent with immunofluorescence CD3 counts, TCRbeta sequencing supported greater T cell infiltration in tumors than in uninvolved lung tissue. Because different assays used different pieces of the same tissue, intratumor heterogeneity could not be separated from technical variation. Because assay coverage varied across patients depending on available tissue quantity, TCR sequencing was performed for only a subset of the cohort. TCR-derived T-cell fraction did not differ between the flow cytometry-defined immunotypes IM1 (good prognosis) and IM2 (poor prognosis).

Enrollment in ICON was initiated in 2016, and the last patient was enrolled in late 2018. A subcohort of 76 patients provided fresh tumor and matched uninvolved tissue for in-depth immune analyses, with TCR sequencing among those analyses. TCR sequencing was performed on DNA isolated from bulk tissue, without cell sorting. The immunoSEQ assay used for TCR sequencing gave the T-cell fraction in both tumor and uninvolved lung tissue. The authors' pipeline ran thus. In the survival analysis, patients were divided into a high T-cell fraction group (upper tertile) and a low T-cell fraction group (lower two tertiles), and the two groups were compared using a log-rank test. A signed-rank test was used to check for differences in T-cell fraction between paired tumor and uninvolved lung. Drawn from immuneACCESS, this table holds only the in-frame rearrangements with V and J called that TCRdb kept. Clones are partly lost; checked studies trace under half to an unresolved V gene and leave the rest unexplained. V and J calls and clone size are those listed in that table; D and trimming were worked out from the DNA. The sample table records roughly 15,000 clones; 65% to 75% of these occur just once. In total, the top ten clones hold roughly a fifth of the sample.

As encoded in the germline V gene (reference sequence), CDR1 is SSHAT while CDR2 is FNYEAQ. Reading from cysteine to phenylalanine, the CDR3 counts 14 amino acids. Of the read, only the CDR3 DNA is kept; its 42 bases are in frame from base 1. As regards this clone: The target of this receptor is not known. Germline and junction disagree at one end, which may indicate a read error.

Sequenced sample: uninvolved lung tissue not adjacent to the tumor. This receptor was identified in a human donor with non-small cell lung cancer. The chain is encoded by TRBV7-7 joined to TRBJ2-3, with the D gene tentatively TRBD1 or TRBD2, based on 6 matching bases in each. The sequence in DNA is TGTGCTAGCAGCCAGGGGACTCGCACAGATACGCAGTATTTT. Translation gives CASSQGTRTDTQYF.